Each of the 15 T cell receptor beta chains below was sequenced from the same sample in a study of identical twins. TCRdb fed the 5' RACE reads into MiXCR, producing one record per CDR3 protein. This table has some 660,000 distinct CDR3 sequences, 8.6% appearing once. These data are also associated with another study on yellow fever vaccine responses in identical twins.

The sample comprised PBMCs. These receptors all stem from a woman aged 18-35 years in good health.

This clonotype was observed many times. A read error may account for a junction end that differs from germline. This chain links TRBV12-3 or TRBV12-4 with TRBJ2-1; no clear D. The CDR3 covers 13 residues. Here the CDR3 DNA reads TGTGCCAGCAGTTTAGGGGGTATCACTCCCTTGGTCTTC. Protein: CASSLGGITPLVF.

This clonotype has ten or more counts. This chain joins TRBV7-9 and TRBJ2-2; D ambiguous. Germline assignment: CDR1 SEHNR and CDR2 FQNEAQ (reference sequence). Trimming pared 5 bases from V and 3 bases from J, leaving 10 bases between. The CDR3 loop spans 14 amino acids. This chain's CDR3 is CASSPGVDTGELFF. CDR3 DNA sequence: TGTGCCAGCAGCCCGGGTGTGGACACCGGGGAGCTGTTTTTT.

The table lists this clonotype with a few counts. This sequence joins TRBV9 and TRBJ1-2; TRBD1 might be the D (5 bases). The CDR3 is made up of 20 amino acids. Germline V gives CDR1 SGDLS, CDR2 YYNGEE. The V end was cut by 0 bases, the J end by 8 bases, with 32 bases between. The CDR3 DNA follows: TGTGCCAGCAGCGTAGGAAACGTACGACAGCCTATACAGACAACATGGGGCTACACCTTC. This encodes CASSVGNVRQPIQTTWGYTF.

This clonotype was observed many times. V usage is TRBV7-2 and J usage is TRBJ2-7; 7 bases line up with TRBD2. This CDR3 has 15 amino acids. Germline V gene data show CDR1 as SGHTA and CDR2 as FQGNSA. Unmatched junction bases numbered 7, after V lost 2 bases and J lost 3 bases. As DNA, the CDR3 is TGTGCCAGCAGCTTATTTGGCGGGAGCCGCTACGAGCAGTACTTC. Translating it yields CASSLFGGSRYEQYF.

This chain connects TRBV12-3 or TRBV12-4 to TRBJ2-7; D gene uncertain. Trimming removed 0 bases at V and 0 bases at J, with 15 bases between. The CDR3 runs 17 residues. The CDR3 loop reads CASSLAQIGYHSYEQYF. The CDR3 region has the DNA TGTGCCAGCAGTTTAGCGCAAATCGGGTATCACTCCTACGAGCAGTACTTC.

The sample holds a few counts of this clonotype. This chain connects TRBV5-1 to TRBJ2-1, with 11 bases that match TRBD2. The CDR3 is 17 residues long. CDR1 is SGHRS, CDR2 YFSETQ, per germline. V shed 4 bases, J shed 6 bases, and the junction held 12 bases outside the gene matches. CDR3 DNA: TGCGCCAGCAGCAGTACTAGCGGGGGTTCGGGTGGCAATGAGCAGTTCTTC. Encoded protein: CASSSTSGGSGGNEQFF.

This clonotype was seen at least ten times. This chain connects TRBV14 to TRBJ2-1, with TRBD1 matching 8 bases. CDR1 SGHDN and CDR2 FVKESK come from the germline V gene. J was trimmed by 2 bases and V by 2 bases; bases with no gene match: 2. The CDR3 consists of 15 residues. In DNA form, the CDR3 reads TGTGCCAGCAGCCAAACAGGGGGGACCTACAATGAGCAGTTCTTC. Translating it yields CASSQTGGTYNEQFF.

The chain is built from TRBV3-1 and TRBJ2-5; the D is unclear. Germline CDR1 reads LGHDT; CDR2 reads YNNKEL (reference sequence). The CDR3 is made up of 13 amino acids. The ends were cut back, 0 bases at V and 9 bases at J, with 11 bases in the middle. Here the CDR3 reads CASSQEIWVAQYF. The CDR3 DNA sequence: TGTGCCAGCAGCCAAGAAATTTGGGTAGCCCAGTACTTC.

The V and J genes are TRBV28 and TRBJ2-7; D is unresolved. Germline CDR1 is MDHEN and CDR2 is SYDVKM. V lost 6 bases, J lost 2 bases, and 14 bases lay in between. This CDR3 comprises 14 residues. Written as DNA, the CDR3 is TGTGCCAGCAGCCGCGGAGTGCGGCCCTACGAGCAGTACTTC. The encoded protein is CASSRGVRPYEQYF.

This clonotype has just a few counts. The rearrangement joins TRBV12-3 or TRBV12-4 to TRBJ2-5; D gene ambiguous. V gave up 5 bases and J gave up 0 bases, with 13 bases separating them. This CDR3 has 15 residues. CDR3 nucleotides: TGTGCCAGCAGTAGTGACGTGGCGTACCAAGAGACCCAGTACTTC. As protein: CASSSDVAYQETQYF.

This clonotype was seen ten or more times. This rearrangement joins TRBV20-1 to TRBJ2-7; 8 bases map to TRBD2. Germline V CDR1 and CDR2: DFQATT, SNEGSKA (reference sequence). With 3 bases clipped from V and 2 bases from J, the junction kept 12 bases outside the gene matches. This CDR3 is 16 amino acids long. CDR3 in amino acids: CSASAVRSGTPYEQYF. The CDR3 DNA follows: TGCAGTGCTAGTGCCGTTCGTAGCGGGACACCCTACGAGCAGTACTTC.

This clonotype was observed many times. This chain joins TRBV12-3 or TRBV12-4 and TRBJ1-5, with TRBD1 as a possible D gene (5 bases). The V end lost 3 bases, the J end lost 7 bases, and 13 bases lay between the germline ends. The CDR3 spans 14 residues. CDR3 protein: CASSLGGRAQPQHF. Here the CDR3 DNA reads TGTGCCAGCAGTTTGGGTGGCAGGGCCCAGCCCCAGCATTTT.

This clonotype has ten or more counts. The genes are TRBV7-9 and TRBJ1-2; a weak D match, TRBD1 (5 bases). This CDR3 comprises 13 residues. Germline V lookup: CDR1 SEHNR, CDR2 FQNEAQ (reference sequence). V shed 1 base and J shed 8 bases, with 11 bases lying between them. The CDR3 bases are TGTGCCAGCAGCTTAGGAGGAGGGGTCGGCTACACCTTC. Protein sequence: CASSLGGGVGYTF.

This clonotype was seen a handful of times. V and J are TRBV20-1 and TRBJ2-1, with D tentatively TRBD2 (6 bases). The V gene lost 5 bases and the J gene lost 0 bases, with 14 bases spanning the gap. This CDR3 has 15 amino acids. Germline-derived CDR1 and CDR2 are DFQATT and SNEGSKA (reference sequence). Written as DNA, the CDR3 is TGCAGTGCTCCCCGGGACTCGGACTCCTACAATGAGCAGTTCTTC. This gives the protein CSAPRDSDSYNEQFF.

The chain recombines TRBV20-1 with TRBJ2-2; D unresolved. The CDR3 runs 15 residues. V was shortened by 0 bases and J by 1 base, with 9 bases between the two germline ends. From germline, CDR1 is DFQATT and CDR2 SNEGSKA (reference sequence). The CDR3 DNA follows: TGCAGTGCTAGAGATCCTTTACGGAACACCGGGGAGCTGTTTTTT. It yields the protein CSARDPLRNTGELFF.